The clone carrying this T cell receptor beta chain was observed a single time. The same CDR3 is also encoded by other DNA sequences in this sample. Assay used: immunoSEQ multiplex PCR; TCRdb lists only in-frame clones, some missing. The sample yields roughly 2.6 million clones, around 90% seen once. The data were obtained in a study of shared clonotypes between healthy human individuals. At the level of the study: Donor composition was two women and three men, aged 18 to 49.

This CDR3 region has 14 residues. Germline CDR1 reads SGHTA; CDR2 reads FQGTGA. J lost 2 bases, V lost 5 bases, and 2 bases had no gene match. Specimen: naive CD4+ T cells sorted from blood. Regarding subset: CD45RA+ positively selected. The source is a man aged 18 to 30 in good health. The chain couples TRBV7-3 to TRBJ2-2, with 7 nucleotides matching TRBD2. For the CDR3, the DNA is TGTGCCAGCAGCCCGGGACTAAACACCGGGGAGCTGTTTTTT. Protein: CASSPGLNTGELFF.